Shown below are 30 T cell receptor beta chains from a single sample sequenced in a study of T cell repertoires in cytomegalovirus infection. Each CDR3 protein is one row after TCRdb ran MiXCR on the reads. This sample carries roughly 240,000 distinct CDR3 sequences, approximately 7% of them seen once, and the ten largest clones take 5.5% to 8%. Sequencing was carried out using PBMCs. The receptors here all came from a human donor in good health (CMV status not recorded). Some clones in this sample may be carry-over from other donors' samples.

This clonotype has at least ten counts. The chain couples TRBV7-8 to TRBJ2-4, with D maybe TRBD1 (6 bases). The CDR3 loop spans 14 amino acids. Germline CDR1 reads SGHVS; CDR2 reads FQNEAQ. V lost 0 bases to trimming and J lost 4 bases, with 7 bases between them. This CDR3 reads CASSLARGKNIQYF. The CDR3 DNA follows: TGTGCCAGCAGCTTAGCTAGGGGGAAAAACATTCAGTACTTC.

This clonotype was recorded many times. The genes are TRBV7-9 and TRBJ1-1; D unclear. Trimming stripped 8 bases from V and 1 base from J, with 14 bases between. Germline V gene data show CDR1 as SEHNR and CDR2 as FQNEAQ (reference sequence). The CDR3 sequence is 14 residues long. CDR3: CASGNRTENTEAFF. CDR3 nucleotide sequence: TGTGCCAGCGGAAACAGAACAGAGAACACTGAAGCTTTCTTT.

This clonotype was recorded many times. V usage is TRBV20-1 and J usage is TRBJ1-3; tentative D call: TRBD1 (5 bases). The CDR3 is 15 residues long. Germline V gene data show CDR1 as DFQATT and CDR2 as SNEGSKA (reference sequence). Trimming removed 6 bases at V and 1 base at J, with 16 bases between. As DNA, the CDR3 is TGCAGTGCCTTCGACAGTCAGGGATCTGGAAACACCATATATTTT. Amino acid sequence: CSAFDSQGSGNTIYF.

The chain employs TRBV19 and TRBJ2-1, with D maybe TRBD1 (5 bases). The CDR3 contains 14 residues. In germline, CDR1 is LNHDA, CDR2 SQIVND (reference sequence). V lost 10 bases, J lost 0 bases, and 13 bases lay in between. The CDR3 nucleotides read TGTGCCACGAAAGGGGATAGCTCCTACAATGAGCAGTTCTTC. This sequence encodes CATKGDSSYNEQFF.

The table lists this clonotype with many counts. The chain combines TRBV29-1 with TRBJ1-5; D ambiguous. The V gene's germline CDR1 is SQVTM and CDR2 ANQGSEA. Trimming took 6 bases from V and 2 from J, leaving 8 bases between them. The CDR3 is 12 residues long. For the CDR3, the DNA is TGCAGCGTCGCCGCGGGCAATCAGCCCCAGCATTTT. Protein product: CSVAAGNQPQHF. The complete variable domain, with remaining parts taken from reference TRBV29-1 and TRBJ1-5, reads SAVISQKPSRDICQRGTSLTIQCQVDSQVTMMFWYRQQPGQSLTLIATANQGSEATYESGFVIDKFPISRPNLTFSTLTVSNMSPEDSSIYLCSVAAGNQPQHFGDGTRLSIL.

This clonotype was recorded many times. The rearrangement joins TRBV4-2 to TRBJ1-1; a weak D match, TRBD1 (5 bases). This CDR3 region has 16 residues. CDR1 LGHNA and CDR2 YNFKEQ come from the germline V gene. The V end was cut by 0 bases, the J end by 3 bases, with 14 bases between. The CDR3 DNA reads TGTGCCAGCAGCCAAGATGAGGGGAGTGAGGACACTGAAGCTTTCTTT. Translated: CASSQDEGSEDTEAFF.

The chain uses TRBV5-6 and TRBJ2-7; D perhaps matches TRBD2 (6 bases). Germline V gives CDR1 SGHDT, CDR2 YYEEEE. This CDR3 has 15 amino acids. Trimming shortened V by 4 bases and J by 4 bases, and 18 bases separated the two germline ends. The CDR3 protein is CASSPPPGLYYEQYF. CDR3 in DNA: TGTGCCAGCAGCCCACCACCGGGACTTTATTACGAGCAGTACTTC.

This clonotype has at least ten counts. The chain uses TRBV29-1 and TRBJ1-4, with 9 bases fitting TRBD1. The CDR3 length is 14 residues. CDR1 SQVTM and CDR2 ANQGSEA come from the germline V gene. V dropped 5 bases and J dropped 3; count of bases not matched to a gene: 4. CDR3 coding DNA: TGCAGCGTTTCAAGACAGGGGGCTAATGAAAAACTGTTTTTT. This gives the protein CSVSRQGANEKLFF. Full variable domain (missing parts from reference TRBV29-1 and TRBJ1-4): SAVISQKPSRDICQRGTSLTIQCQVDSQVTMMFWYRQQPGQSLTLIATANQGSEATYESGFVIDKFPISRPNLTFSTLTVSNMSPEDSSIYLCSVSRQGANEKLFFGSGTQLSVL.

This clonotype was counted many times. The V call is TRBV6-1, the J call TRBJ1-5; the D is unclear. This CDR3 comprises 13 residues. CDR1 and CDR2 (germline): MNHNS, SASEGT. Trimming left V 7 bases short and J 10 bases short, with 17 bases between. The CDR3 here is CASNLGESNPQHF. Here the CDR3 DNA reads TGTGCCAGCAATCTCGGGGAGTCGAATCCCCAGCATTTT.

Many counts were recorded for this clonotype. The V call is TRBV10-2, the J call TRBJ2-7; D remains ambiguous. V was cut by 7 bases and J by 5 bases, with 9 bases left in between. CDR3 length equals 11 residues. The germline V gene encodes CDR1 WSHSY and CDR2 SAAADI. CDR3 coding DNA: TGCGCCAGCACGTTGGGGAACGAGCAGTACTTC. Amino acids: CASTLGNEQYF.

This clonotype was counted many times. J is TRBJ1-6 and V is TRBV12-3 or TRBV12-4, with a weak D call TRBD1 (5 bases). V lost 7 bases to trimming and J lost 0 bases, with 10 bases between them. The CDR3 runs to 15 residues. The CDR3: CASTGGGSYNSPLHF. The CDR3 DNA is TGTGCCAGCACCGGCGGGGGCTCCTATAATTCACCCCTCCACTTT.

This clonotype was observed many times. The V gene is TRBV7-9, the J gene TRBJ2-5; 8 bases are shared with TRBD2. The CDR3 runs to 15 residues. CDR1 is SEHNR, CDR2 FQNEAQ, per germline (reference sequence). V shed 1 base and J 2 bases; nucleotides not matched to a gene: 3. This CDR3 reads CASSLDSGTQETQYF. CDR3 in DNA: TGTGCCAGCAGCTTAGATAGCGGGACGCAAGAGACCCAGTACTTC.

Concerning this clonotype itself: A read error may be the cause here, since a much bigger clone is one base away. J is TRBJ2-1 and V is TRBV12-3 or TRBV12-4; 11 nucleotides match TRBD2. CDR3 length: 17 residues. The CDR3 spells CASSLRSTSGAYDEQFF. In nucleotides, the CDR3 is TGTGCCAGCAGTTTACGCTCGACTAGCGGGGCCTACGATGAGCAGTTCTTC.

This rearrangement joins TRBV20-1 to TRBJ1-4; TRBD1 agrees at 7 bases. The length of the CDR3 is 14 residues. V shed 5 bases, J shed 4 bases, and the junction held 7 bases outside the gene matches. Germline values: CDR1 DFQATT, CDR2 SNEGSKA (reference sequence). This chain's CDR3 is CSARRDRVNEKLFF. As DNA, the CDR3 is TGCAGTGCTCGACGGGACAGAGTTAATGAAAAACTGTTTTTT.

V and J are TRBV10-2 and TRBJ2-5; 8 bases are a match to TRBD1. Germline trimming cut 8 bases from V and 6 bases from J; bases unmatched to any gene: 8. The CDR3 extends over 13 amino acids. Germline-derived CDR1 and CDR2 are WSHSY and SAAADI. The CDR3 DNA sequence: TGCGCCAGCCTAGTGGACAGGGACCAGACCCAGTACTTC. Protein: CASLVDRDQTQYF.

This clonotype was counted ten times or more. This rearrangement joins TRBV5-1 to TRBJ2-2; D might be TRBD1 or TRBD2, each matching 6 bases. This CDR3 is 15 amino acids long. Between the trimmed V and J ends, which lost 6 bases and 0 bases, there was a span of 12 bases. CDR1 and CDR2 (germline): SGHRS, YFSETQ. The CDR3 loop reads CASIPGATNTGELFF. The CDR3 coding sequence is TGCGCCAGCATCCCGGGGGCAACGAACACCGGGGAGCTGTTTTTT.

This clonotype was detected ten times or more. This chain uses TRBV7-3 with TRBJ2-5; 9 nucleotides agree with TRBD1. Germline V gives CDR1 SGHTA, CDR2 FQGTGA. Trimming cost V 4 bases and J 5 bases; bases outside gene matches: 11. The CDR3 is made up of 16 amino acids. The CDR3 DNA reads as TGTGCCAGCAGCTCGCCGGACAGGGGAGGTGTGGAGACCCAGTACTTC. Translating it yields CASSSPDRGGVETQYF.

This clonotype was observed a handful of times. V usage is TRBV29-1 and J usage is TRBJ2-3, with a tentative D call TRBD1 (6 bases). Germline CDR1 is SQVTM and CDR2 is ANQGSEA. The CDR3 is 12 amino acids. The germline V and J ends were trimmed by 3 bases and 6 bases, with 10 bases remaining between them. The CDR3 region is CSVDSGVDTQYF. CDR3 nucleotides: TGCAGCGTTGATTCAGGGGTGGATACGCAGTATTTT.

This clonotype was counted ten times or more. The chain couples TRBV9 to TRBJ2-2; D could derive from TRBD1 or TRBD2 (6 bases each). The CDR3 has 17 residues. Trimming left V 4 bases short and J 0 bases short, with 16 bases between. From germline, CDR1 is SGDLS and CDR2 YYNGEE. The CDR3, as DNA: TGTGCCAGCAGCCCCTCGGGGGCTAGTGCGAACACCGGGGAGCTGTTTTTT. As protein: CASSPSGASANTGELFF.

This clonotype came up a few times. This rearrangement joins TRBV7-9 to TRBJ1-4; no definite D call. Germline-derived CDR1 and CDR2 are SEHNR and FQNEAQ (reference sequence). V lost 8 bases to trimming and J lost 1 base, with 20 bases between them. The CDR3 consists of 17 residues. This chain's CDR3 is CASHEPARGLTNEKLFF. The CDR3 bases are TGTGCCAGCCATGAGCCAGCAAGAGGATTAACTAATGAAAAACTGTTTTTT.

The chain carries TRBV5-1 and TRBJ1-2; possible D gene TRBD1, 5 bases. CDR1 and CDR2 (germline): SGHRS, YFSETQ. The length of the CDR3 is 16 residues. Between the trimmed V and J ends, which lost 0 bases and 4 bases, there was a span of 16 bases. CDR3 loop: CASSLEGRRTGYGYTF. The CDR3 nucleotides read TGCGCCAGCAGCTTGGAGGGACGCCGAACGGGCTATGGCTACACCTTC.

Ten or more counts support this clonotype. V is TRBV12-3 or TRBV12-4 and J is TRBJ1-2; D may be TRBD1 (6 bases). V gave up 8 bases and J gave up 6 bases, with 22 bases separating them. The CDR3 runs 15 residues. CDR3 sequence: CASALRDTLSHGYTF. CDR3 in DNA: TGTGCCAGCGCCTTACGGGACACCCTTAGCCATGGCTACACCTTC.

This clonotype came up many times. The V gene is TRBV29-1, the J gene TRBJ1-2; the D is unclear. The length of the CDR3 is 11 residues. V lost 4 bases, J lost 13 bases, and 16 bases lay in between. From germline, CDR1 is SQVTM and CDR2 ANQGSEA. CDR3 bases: TGCAGCGTTGGGGCGGAGATATGGTCCACCTTC. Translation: CSVGAEIWSTF. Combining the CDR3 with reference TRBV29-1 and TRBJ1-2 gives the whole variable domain SAVISQKPSRDICQRGTSLTIQCQVDSQVTMMFWYRQQPGQSLTLIATANQGSEATYESGFVIDKFPISRPNLTFSTLTVSNMSPEDSSIYLCSVGAEIWSTFGSGTRLTVV.

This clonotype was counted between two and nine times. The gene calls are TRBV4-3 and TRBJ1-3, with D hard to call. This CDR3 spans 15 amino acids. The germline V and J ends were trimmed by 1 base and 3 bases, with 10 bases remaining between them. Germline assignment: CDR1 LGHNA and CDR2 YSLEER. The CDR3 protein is CASSQGTELGNTIYF. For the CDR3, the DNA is TGCGCCAGCAGCCAAGGAACCGAACTTGGAAACACCATATATTTT.

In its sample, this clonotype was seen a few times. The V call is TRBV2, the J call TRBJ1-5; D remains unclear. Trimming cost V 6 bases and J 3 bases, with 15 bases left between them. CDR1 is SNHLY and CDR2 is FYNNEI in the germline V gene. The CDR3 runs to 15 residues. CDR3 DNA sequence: TGTGCCAGCAGGTTAACAGCTACGTACAATCAGCCCCAGCATTTT. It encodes CASRLTATYNQPQHF.

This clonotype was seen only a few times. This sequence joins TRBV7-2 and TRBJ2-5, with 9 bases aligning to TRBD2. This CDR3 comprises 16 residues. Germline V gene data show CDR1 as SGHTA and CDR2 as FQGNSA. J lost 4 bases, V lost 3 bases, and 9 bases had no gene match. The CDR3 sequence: CASSFSGTSRGETQYF. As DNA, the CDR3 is TGTGCCAGCAGCTTCTCCGGGACTAGCAGGGGAGAGACCCAGTACTTC.

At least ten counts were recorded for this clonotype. The CDR3 nucleotides read TGTGCCATCAGCGGGGGAGACGGTGATACCGGGGAGCTGTTTTTT. It specifies CAISGGDGDTGELFF. The chain links TRBV10-3 to TRBJ2-2, with D possibly matching TRBD2 (6 bases). Germline V gives CDR1 ENHRY, CDR2 SYGVKD. The CDR3 consists of 15 residues. V was clipped by 6 bases and J by 5 bases, with 16 bases between them.

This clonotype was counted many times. The CDR3 DNA is TGTGCCAGCAGCTCGACAGGGAGCAGCCCATTCCAGCCCCAGCATTTT. It is translated as CASSSTGSSPFQPQHF. The chain carries TRBV7-2 and TRBJ1-5, with TRBD1 matching 7 bases. The CDR3 length is 16 residues. CDR1 and CDR2 from the germline V gene are SGHTA and FQGNSA. V was clipped by 4 bases and J by 7 bases; unmatched bases: 13.

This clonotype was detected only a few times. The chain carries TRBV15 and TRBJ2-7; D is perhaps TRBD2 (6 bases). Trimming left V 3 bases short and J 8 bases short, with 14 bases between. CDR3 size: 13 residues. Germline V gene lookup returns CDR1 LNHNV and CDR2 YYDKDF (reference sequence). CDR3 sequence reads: CATSRGRQGQQYF. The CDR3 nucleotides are TGTGCCACCAGCAGGGGGAGGCAGGGTCAGCAGTACTTC.

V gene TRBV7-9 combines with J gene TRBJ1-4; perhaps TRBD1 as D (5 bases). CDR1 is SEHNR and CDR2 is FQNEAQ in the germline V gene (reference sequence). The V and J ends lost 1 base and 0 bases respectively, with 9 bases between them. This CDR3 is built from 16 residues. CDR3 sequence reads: CASSLGTYATNEKLFF. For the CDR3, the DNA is TGTGCCAGCAGCTTAGGGACATACGCAACTAATGAAAAACTGTTTTTT.